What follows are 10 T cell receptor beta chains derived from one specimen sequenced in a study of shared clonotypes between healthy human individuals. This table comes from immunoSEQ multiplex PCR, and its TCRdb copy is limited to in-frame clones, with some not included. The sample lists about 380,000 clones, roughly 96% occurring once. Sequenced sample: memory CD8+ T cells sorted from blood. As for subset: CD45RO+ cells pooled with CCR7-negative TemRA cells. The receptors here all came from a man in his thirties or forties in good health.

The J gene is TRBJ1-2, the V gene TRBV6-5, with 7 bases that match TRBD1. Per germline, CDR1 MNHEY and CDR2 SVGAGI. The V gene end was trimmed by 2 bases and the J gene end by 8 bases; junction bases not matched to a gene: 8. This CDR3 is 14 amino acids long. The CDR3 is CASSYVDRQGGYTF. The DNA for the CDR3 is TGTGCCAGCAGTTACGTGGACAGGCAGGGGGGCTACACCTTC.

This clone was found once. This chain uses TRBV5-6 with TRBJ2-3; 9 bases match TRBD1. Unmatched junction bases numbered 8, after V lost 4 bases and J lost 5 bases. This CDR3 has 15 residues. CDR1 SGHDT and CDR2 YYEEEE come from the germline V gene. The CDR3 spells CASSGPGQGVDTQYF. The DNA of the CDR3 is TGTGCCAGCAGCGGTCCGGGACAGGGAGTAGATACGCAGTATTTT.

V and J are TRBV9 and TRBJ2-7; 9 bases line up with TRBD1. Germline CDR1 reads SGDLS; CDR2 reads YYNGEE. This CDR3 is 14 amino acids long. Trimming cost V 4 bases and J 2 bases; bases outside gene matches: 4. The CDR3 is CASSPRDRAYEQYF. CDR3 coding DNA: TGTGCCAGCAGCCCGAGGGACAGGGCCTACGAGCAGTACTTC.

CDR3: CSAPRGVEQYF. The CDR3 coding sequence is TGCAGTGCACCCCGGGGGGTCGAGCAGTACTTC. The gene calls are TRBV20-1 and TRBJ2-7; 7 bases line up with TRBD2. The CDR3 has 11 residues. The junction had 5 bases not matched to a gene; V was cut back by 6 bases and J by 6 bases. CDR1 and CDR2 from the germline V gene are DFQATT and SNEGSKA (reference sequence).

The CDR3 here is CASSLEKAGYGYTF. CDR3 nucleotides: TGCGCCAGCAGCTTGGAAAAAGCGGGTTATGGCTACACCTTC. The chain uses TRBV5-1 and TRBJ1-2; D unresolved. The germline V gene encodes CDR1 SGHRS and CDR2 YFSETQ. Trimming shortened V by 0 bases and J by 5 bases, and 11 bases separated the two germline ends. The CDR3 extends over 14 amino acids.

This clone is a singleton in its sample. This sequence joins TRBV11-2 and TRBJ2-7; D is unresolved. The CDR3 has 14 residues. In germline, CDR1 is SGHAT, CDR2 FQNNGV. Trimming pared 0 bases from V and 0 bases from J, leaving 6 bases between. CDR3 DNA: TGTGCCAGCAGCTTAGAGACCAGCTCCTACGAGCAGTACTTC. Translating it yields CASSLETSSYEQYF.

CDR3 nucleotides: TGTGCCAGCAGTCCTACAGCCTCCTACGAGCAGTACTTC. Translating it yields CASSPTASYEQYF. The gene calls are TRBV2 and TRBJ2-7; D gene ambiguous. The V end lost 5 bases, the J end lost 0 bases, and 8 bases lay between the germline ends. The CDR3 consists of 13 residues. From germline, CDR1 is SNHLY and CDR2 FYNNEI.

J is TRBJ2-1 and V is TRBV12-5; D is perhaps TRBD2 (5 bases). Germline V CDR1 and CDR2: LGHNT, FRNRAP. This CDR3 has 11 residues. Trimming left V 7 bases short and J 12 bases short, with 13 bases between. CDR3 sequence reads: CASEEELMQFF. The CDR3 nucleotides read TGTGCTAGTGAGGAGGAGTTGATGCAGTTCTTC.

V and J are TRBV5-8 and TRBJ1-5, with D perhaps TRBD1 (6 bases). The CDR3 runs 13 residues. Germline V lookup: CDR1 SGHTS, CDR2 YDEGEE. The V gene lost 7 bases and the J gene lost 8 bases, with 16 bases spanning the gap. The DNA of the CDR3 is TGTGCCAGCGGAGACAGGTTGGAGAAGCCCCAGCATTTT. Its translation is CASGDRLEKPQHF.

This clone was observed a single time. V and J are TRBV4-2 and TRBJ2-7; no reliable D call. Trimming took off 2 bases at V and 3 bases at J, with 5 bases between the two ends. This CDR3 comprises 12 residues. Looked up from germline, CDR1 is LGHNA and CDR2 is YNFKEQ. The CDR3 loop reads CASSQRHYEQYF. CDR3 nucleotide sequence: TGTGCCAGCAGCCAAAGACACTACGAGCAGTACTTC.